The sequence of this T cell receptor (beta chain) was determined in a study of blood T cell repertoires in COVID-19. The overall study: PBMCs, B-cell-depleted T cells, or T cells provided the cDNA or gDNA that made up the material.

Original handling: Amplified reference gene primers provided the basis for estimating nucleated cell counts. Method: immunoSEQ multiplex PCR; TCRdb's copy keeps in-frame clones and lacks some. Clonal size and the V and J genes are those of that table, whereas D and trimming came from the DNA. Of some 95,000 clones detected, over 70% appear once; the ten largest clones hold around a quarter. The source of this sequence is a man in his 70s with acute or convalescent COVID-19. The sample was peripheral blood.

CDR3 DNA: TGCGCCAGCAGCGTACTAGCGGGAGGTACCGGGGAGCTGTTTTTT. Its translation is CASSVLAGGTGELFF. V and J are TRBV5-1 and TRBJ2-2; 12 nucleotides agree with TRBD2. The V gene's germline CDR1 is SGHRS and CDR2 YFSETQ. This CDR3 comprises 15 residues. V shed 4 bases, J shed 5 bases, and the junction held 3 bases outside the gene matches.